This TCR beta chain stems from a study of CD8+CD57+ T cells in acquired aplastic anemia. Study context: Sorted CD4+ and CD8+ cells yielded roughly 3 ug of DNA on average. Study outcomes and limitations: Patients shared just under 30 CD8+ CDR3 sequences with controls.

The CDR3 is 12 residues long. Trimming stripped 7 bases from V and 5 bases from J, with 11 bases between. CDR1 and CDR2 from the germline V gene are SNHLY and FYNNEI. Notes on this clonotype: As yet, its antigen is unknown.

Patients included in sequencing had previously demonstrated CD8+CD57+ cell expansion by flow cytometry. No therapy had been given to the patients at the time of blood sampling. Genomic DNA provided the template from which TCR beta VDJ and CDR3 profiles were obtained. TCRdb re-called the reads through MiXCR, storing one row per CDR3 protein. The sample consists of about 40,000 distinct CDR3 sequences, 60% to 70% of them appearing once. The chain recombines TRBV2 with TRBJ2-5; either TRBD1 or TRBD2 may fit D (6 bases each). The origin of this receptor is a human donor with aplastic anemia. Sequencing was done on a sample of sorted CD4+, CD8+, or CD8+CD57+ T cells (not recorded which) from PBMCs. The CDR3 nucleotides read TGTGCCAGCATGGGGGGCGGTGAGACCCAGTACTTC. Translating gives CASMGGGETQYF.